This T cell receptor beta chain was identified in a study of shared clonotypes between healthy human individuals. The CDR3 length is 15 residues. V lost 5 bases and J lost 9; bases outside the gene matches: 12. The germline CDR1 and CDR2 sequences are SGHTA and FQGNSA. Sequenced by immunoSEQ multiplex PCR; TCRdb stores in-frame clones only, minus some. Among hundreds of thousands of clones listed, 95% to 98% were seen once. It was CD45RO-negative cells, positively selected for CCR7, that made up naive CD8 cells, with terminally differentiated effector memory CD45RA+ cells excluded. The source material was naive CD8+ T cells sorted from blood. The source is a man between 25 and 39 years old in good health. This sequence joins TRBV7-2 and TRBJ2-1; TRBD2 matches 8 bases. In nucleotides, the CDR3 is TGTGCCAGCAGCCCTTTCGGGAGGGCCTTGGCTGAGCAGTTCTTC. This gives the protein CASSPFGRALAEQFF.